The rows below give T cell receptor beta chains drawn from one sample of a study of cytomegalovirus exposure and HLA in healthy donors. Data came from immunoSEQ multiplex PCR; TCRdb stores just in-frame clones and leaves some out. The table lists 130,000 to 150,000 clones, around 81% of them singletons. The sequenced material came from PBMCs. Receptors originate from a male donor in good health and CMV-seronegative. CDR3s include the opening cysteine and the closing phenylalanine or tryptophan. D genes are given only for firm matches. Clone size is not always given. Where it is, it says once, few, many or a class for expanded clones.

TRBJ1-1 TRBV5-1 few NA TGCGCCAGCAGCTTGGCCGGGCTTAGGGGCCCAGGAGCTGAAGCTTTCTTT CASSLAGLRGPGAEAFF
TRBJ1-1 TRBV6-5 NA NA TGTGCCAGCAGTTACGAACTTACGAACACTGAAGCTTTCTTT CASSYELTNTEAFF
TRBJ1-1 TRBV30 NA TRBD1 TGTGCCTGGGGGCAGGGGGGCGCCTCCCTGAACACTGAAGCTTTCTTT CAWGQGGASLNTEAFF
TRBJ1-1 TRBV19 once NA TGTGCCACCAGGGACACCAGCGGAACTGAAGCTTTCTTT CATRDTSGTEAFF
TRBJ2-7 TRBV29-1 few TRBD2 TGCAGCGCCCGGGAGGGGGGGATCTACGAGCAGTACTTC CSAREGGIYEQYF
TRBJ2-5 TRBV11-3 NA NA TGTGCCAGCAGCTTACAGGGTGCAGAGACCCAGTACTTC CASSLQGAETQYF
TRBJ2-1 TRBV11-2 NA TRBD1 TGTGCCAGCAGCTTTGGGACAGGGTTTTACTATGAGCAGTTCTTC CASSFGTGFYYEQFF
TRBJ1-2 TRBV19 NA NA TGTGCCAGTAATCGACAGGCGACTGGCTACACCTTC CASNRQATGYTF
TRBJ2-2 TRBV5-1 NA NA TGCGCCAGCAGCTTCGGGGGAACGAACACCGGGGAGCTGTTTTTT CASSFGGTNTGELFF
TRBJ2-5 TRBV7-6 NA TRBD2 TGTGCCAGCACCTCCCCCATCAGCGGGGGCCAAGAGACCCAGTACTTC CASTSPISGGQETQYF
TRBJ1-2 TRBV19 NA TRBD1 TGTGCCAGTAGGAGTGGACAGGGGGCGTATGGCTACACCTTC CASRSGQGAYGYTF
TRBJ2-7 TRBV4-1 few TRBD1 TGCGCCACAAGACAGGGGACCGGCGAGCAGTACTTC CATRQGTGEQYF
TRBJ2-2 TRBV19 NA NA TGTGCCAGCATAGAGGGAGGGAACACCGGGGAGCTGTTTTTT CASIEGGNTGELFF
TRBJ2-7 TRBV5-1 NA NA TGCGCCAGCAGCAAACAGGATTACTCCTACGAGCAGTACTTC CASSKQDYSYEQYF
TRBJ2-1 TRBV7-9 NA NA TGTGCCAGCAGCCCAAGGCCCGGGGGAGCAGTTAATGAGCAGTTCTTC CASSPRPGGAVNEQFF
TRBJ2-3 TRBV10-2 NA TRBD2 TGCGCCAGCAGTGAGGCGGGAGGGCCCCGCAGCACAGATACGCAGTATTTT CASSEAGGPRSTDTQYF
TRBJ2-5 TRBV11-2 few NA TGTGCCAGCAGCTCTCCAGGGCGGCGGGAGACCCAGTACTTC CASSSPGRRETQYF
TRBJ2-3 TRBV10-3 NA TRBD2 TGTGCCATCAGTGCCGGGAGTAGCGGGGTCACAGATACGCAGTATTTT CAISAGSSGVTDTQYF
TRBJ1-2 TRBV5-4 once TRBD1 TGTGCCAGCAGCCCAGGGGGACAGAACTATGGCTACACCTTC CASSPGGQNYGYTF
TRBJ2-5 TRBV7-2 NA NA TGTGCCAGCAGCTTACCAGGGGACCAAGAGACCCAGTACTTC CASSLPGDQETQYF
TRBJ1-1 TRBV7-2 NA TRBD1 TGTGCCAGCAGCTTAAGCCCTTGGACAGGGGTGAACACTGAAGCTTTCTTT CASSLSPWTGVNTEAFF
TRBJ2-7 TRBV4-2 NA NA TGTGCCAGCAGCCAAGGGGCCCAACAGGGATACGAGCAGTACTTC CASSQGAQQGYEQYF
TRBJ2-3 TRBV7-2 NA TRBD2 TGTGCCAGCGGAGCGGGAGTAGGCACAGATACGCAGTATTTT CASGAGVGTDTQYF
TRBJ1-1 TRBV7-3 NA NA TGTGCCAGCAGCTTGTCAGGGGCAGAGAACACTGAAGCTTTCTTT CASSLSGAENTEAFF
TRBJ1-4 TRBV29-1 few TRBD1 TGCAGCGTTAGTCACAGGGGTGAAAAACTGTTTTTT CSVSHRGEKLFF
TRBJ2-5 TRBV5-1 NA NA TGCGCCAGCAGCTTGGTAGTTAGACAAGGGACCCAGTACTTC CASSLVVRQGTQYF
TRBJ1-5 TRBV27 NA TRBD1 TGTGCCAGCAGGGGACAGTATAGCAATCAGCCCCAGCATTTT CASRGQYSNQPQHF
TRBJ2-7 TRBV19 NA TRBD2 TGTGCCAGTAGTATCCGAGCGGGAGTTCCCTACGAGCAGTACTTC CASSIRAGVPYEQYF
TRBJ2-2 TRBV7-9 many TRBD2 TGTGCCAGCGGCCCCCGGGGGGGCTGGGGGGAGCTGTTTTTT CASGPRGGWGELFF
TRBJ2-2 TRBV7-9 NA TRBD1 TGTGCCAGCAGCTTGCGGGACAGGGGGCCCGGGGAGCTGTTTTTT CASSLRDRGPGELFF
TRBJ1-2 TRBV14 NA NA TGTGCCAGCAGCCTCCTTAACAACCCTACGGGTCAGTCTACCTTC CASSLLNNPTGQSTF
TRBJ1-5 TRBV6-5 NA NA TGTGCCAGCAGGTTGGAGAACGGGCCCCAGCATTTT CASRLENGPQHF
TRBJ2-6 TRBV5-4 NA TRBD1 TGTTCCAGCCGAAGAGACAGGGTTGGGGCCAACGTCCTGACTTTC CSSRRDRVGANVLTF
TRBJ2-1 TRBV29-1 NA TRBD2 TGCGCTAGCGGGGATTCCTACAATGAGCAGTTCTTC CASGDSYNEQFF
TRBJ1-3 TRBV29-1 NA NA TGCAGCGTTGGGATCGGTACTTGGGCCTCTGGAAACACCATATATTTT CSVGIGTWASGNTIYF
TRBJ1-1 TRBV27 NA NA TGTGCCAGCAGTCCCCTGGACAGCTTGAACACTGAAGCTTTCTTT CASSPLDSLNTEAFF
TRBJ1-5 TRBV6-5 NA NA TGTGCCAGCAGTAGCCCGGGGGAGGCTCAGCCCCAGCATTTT CASSSPGEAQPQHF
TRBJ1-4 TRBV30 NA NA TGTGCCTGGAGTGTCGGGGTAGCTAATGAAAAACTGTTTTTT CAWSVGVANEKLFF
TRBJ2-5 TRBV15 NA NA TGTGCCACCAGTAAACAGGGCCCGGAGACCCAGTACTTC CATSKQGPETQYF
TRBJ2-3 TRBV4-2 NA NA TGTGCCAGCAGCCAGAGGACCCAGGGGCGGGAGACAGATACGCAGTATTTT CASSQRTQGRETDTQYF
TRBJ1-5 TRBV7-6 NA NA TGTGCCAGCAGCTTACGGGTAGACCAGCCCCAGCATTTT CASSLRVDQPQHF
TRBJ2-2 TRBV7-6 NA NA TGTGCCAGCAGCATACCATCTCGGGGTCCGAACACCGGGGAGCTGTTTTTT CASSIPSRGPNTGELFF
TRBJ1-2 TRBV30 NA NA TGTGCCTGGAGTGTACTGCGGACTAACTATGGCTACACCTTC CAWSVLRTNYGYTF
TRBJ1-2 TRBV30 few NA TGTGCCTGGGGGGGACTTCCCTACACCTTC CAWGGLPYTF
TRBJ2-3 TRBV11-1 NA TRBD1 TGTGCCAGCAGAAATAGACAGGGGGCTACAGATACGCAGTATTTT CASRNRQGATDTQYF
TRBJ2-1 TRBV10-1 NA TRBD1 TGCGCCAGCAGTGCCCTCCGGGACAGGGGGTGGCCCCTCCCCTACACAATTGAGCAGTTCTTC CASSALRDRGWPLPYTIEQFF
TRBJ1-5 TRBV2 NA NA TGTGCCAGCAGTGACTATAAAGGGGAGGGTAGCAATCAGCCCCAGCATTTT CASSDYKGEGSNQPQHF
TRBJ2-1 TRBV6-5 NA TRBD2 TGTGCCAGCAGTTCATTAGCGGGGATCTACAATGAGCAGTTCTTC CASSSLAGIYNEQFF
TRBJ2-1 TRBV7-2 once TRBD2 TGTGCCAGCAGCAGAGGACTAGGAATTGAGCAGTTCTTC CASSRGLGIEQFF
TRBJ2-7 TRBV18 NA NA TGTGCCAGCTCCGGTATCCCCTACGAGCAGTACTTC CASSGIPYEQYF
TRBJ2-3 TRBV5-6 NA TRBD2 TGTGCCAGCCGCTTCCTTAGCGGGGACCAAACCACAGATACGCAGTATTTT CASRFLSGDQTTDTQYF
TRBJ2-3 TRBV29-1 NA TRBD2 TGCAGCGTTGAAGGGACTAGTAGCACAGATACGCAGTATTTT CSVEGTSSTDTQYF
TRBJ1-5 TRBV29-1 once TRBD1 TGCAGCGTTGAAACAGGGGGCGAGAATCAGCCCCAGCATTTT CSVETGGENQPQHF
TRBJ1-6 TRBV7-9 NA NA TGTGCCAGCAGCCTCCACCTCGGTTCACCCCTCCACTTT CASSLHLGSPLHF
TRBJ2-7 TRBV6-1 NA TRBD2 TGTGCCAGCAGTGAGGGAGGGCCAGGGACTAACTACGAGCAGTACTTC CASSEGGPGTNYEQYF